Listed here are 20 T cell receptor beta chains from one sample, sequenced in a study of T-cell reconstitution after alpha-beta-depleted transplantation in children. Construction of the TCRbeta library involved unique molecular identifiers. TCRdb reprocessed the PCR reads with MiXCR, giving one entry per CDR3 protein. The sample gives under 450,000 distinct CDR3 sequences, about a sixth of which show up once; 25% to 30% is in the top ten. Here the sequenced sample was PBMCs, mostly from graft donor cells, taken 360 days after TCRalphabeta/CD19-depleted stem cell transplant. The receptors here all came from a boy younger than two who had a stem cell transplant for Wiskott-Aldrich syndrome, so the T cells may come from the graft donor.

In this sample, this clonotype turned up a few times. This chain joins TRBV29-1 and TRBJ2-7; 9 bases fit TRBD1. This CDR3 is 13 amino acids long. In germline, CDR1 is SQVTM, CDR2 ANQGSEA. V shed 6 bases and J 0 bases; nucleotides not matched to a gene: 3. CDR3 coding DNA: TGCAGCGTCTCGACAGGGGGCTCCTACGAGCAGTACTTC. Translated, it gives CSVSTGGSYEQYF.

This chain connects TRBV20-1 to TRBJ2-5, with 8 bases aligning to TRBD2. This CDR3 region has 14 residues. Germline V gene lookup returns CDR1 DFQATT and CDR2 SNEGSKA (reference sequence). V lost 2 bases and J lost 2; bases outside the gene matches: 4. The CDR3 loop is CSARSSGVQETQYF. DNA for the CDR3: TGCAGTGCTAGAAGTAGCGGGGTACAAGAGACCCAGTACTTC.

In this sample, this clonotype turned up a few times. This chain joins TRBV7-9 and TRBJ1-1, with D uncertain. Germline CDR1 SEHNR, CDR2 FQNEAQ (reference sequence). CDR3 length: 13 amino acids. Trimming left V 4 bases short and J 3 bases short, with 9 bases between. CDR3 amino acids: CASSSSGYTEAFF. DNA for the CDR3: TGTGCCAGCAGCTCCTCGGGCTACACTGAAGCTTTCTTT.

This clonotype appeared a few times. V and J are TRBV6-5 and TRBJ1-6; TRBD1 agrees at 10 bases. V dropped 6 bases and J dropped 10; count of bases not matched to a gene: 9. This CDR3 is built from 15 residues. Germline V lookup: CDR1 MNHEY, CDR2 SVGAGI. CDR3 nucleotide sequence: TGTGCCAGCAGACCACCGGGACAGGGGAAGTCACCCCTCCACTTT. Translation: CASRPPGQGKSPLHF.

The rearrangement uses TRBV9 and TRBJ2-6; D not resolved. Trimming stripped 4 bases from V and 4 bases from J, with 12 bases between. Per germline, CDR1 SGDLS and CDR2 YYNGEE. CDR3 length: 15 amino acids. The DNA of the CDR3 is TGTGCCAGCAGCCCATCGGAAGGAGGGGCCAACGTCCTGACTTTC. Translation gives CASSPSEGGANVLTF.

V usage is TRBV20-1 and J usage is TRBJ2-2, with 9 nucleotides matching TRBD1. In germline, CDR1 is DFQATT, CDR2 SNEGSKA (reference sequence). The CDR3 loop spans 13 amino acids. The V gene end was trimmed by 6 bases and the J gene end by 7 bases; junction bases not matched to a gene: 6. In DNA, the CDR3 is TGCAGTGCCCGGGGACAGGGTAACGGGGAGCTGTTTTTT. Amino acid sequence: CSARGQGNGELFF.

This clonotype was counted ten times or more. This chain uses TRBV12-3 or TRBV12-4 with TRBJ1-2; possibly TRBD1 for D (5 bases). The germline V and J ends were trimmed by 6 bases and 4 bases, with 9 bases remaining between them. This CDR3 spans 12 amino acids. The CDR3 DNA reads TGTGCCAGCAGGGATAGGGGCTATGGCTACACCTTC. Amino acids: CASRDRGYGYTF.

The chain is built from TRBV5-1 and TRBJ2-5; D perhaps matches TRBD2 (6 bases). Per germline, CDR1 SGHRS and CDR2 YFSETQ. Trimming stripped 1 base from V and 5 bases from J, with 15 bases between. This CDR3 is built from 15 residues. CDR3 sequence (DNA): TGCGCCAGCAGCTTGCGCCCAGGGAGGCAGGAGACCCAGTACTTC. Its translation: CASSLRPGRQETQYF.

A few counts support this clonotype. The gene calls are TRBV6-2 or TRBV6-3 and TRBJ2-7; 8 bases are shared with TRBD1. Trimming removed 4 bases from V and 0 bases from J; junction bases left unmatched: 8. The CDR3 extends over 16 amino acids. The germline V gene encodes CDR1 MNHEY and CDR2 SVGEGT. CDR3: CASSFTRQGPSYEQYF. The CDR3 DNA sequence: TGTGCCAGCAGTTTTACGCGACAGGGGCCCTCCTACGAGCAGTACTTC.

This chain links TRBV12-3 or TRBV12-4 with TRBJ2-1, with 9 bases fitting TRBD1. After removal of 4 bases from V and 4 bases from J, the junction contained 11 bases not matched to a gene. The CDR3 has 17 residues. The CDR3 bases are TGTGCCAGCAGTTCCGAACTTCCCGGGACAGGGTACAATGAGCAGTTCTTC. Encoded protein: CASSSELPGTGYNEQFF.

This clonotype was recorded a few times. V and J are TRBV10-3 and TRBJ2-7; maybe TRBD1 (5 bases). Looked up from germline, CDR1 is ENHRY and CDR2 is SYGVKD. The CDR3 covers 14 residues. The V end lost 2 bases, the J end lost 2 bases, and 10 bases lay between the germline ends. DNA for the CDR3: TGTGCCATCAGTGAGGGACACGCTACCTACGAGCAGTACTTC. Translation gives CAISEGHATYEQYF.

The chain is built from TRBV6-5 and TRBJ2-3; no clear D. Between the trimmed V and J ends, which lost 3 bases and 2 bases, there was a span of 9 bases. The CDR3 spans 14 residues. Germline values: CDR1 MNHEY, CDR2 SVGAGI. The CDR3 DNA is TGTGCCAGCAGTTATAGTTCTTACACAGATACGCAGTATTTT. This encodes CASSYSSYTDTQYF.

This clonotype was recorded a few times. CDR3 amino acids: CSAEMTVARGGTQYF. CDR3 bases: TGCAGCGCTGAGATGACAGTTGCCAGGGGGGGTACGCAGTATTTT. The chain is built from TRBV29-1 and TRBJ2-3; tentatively, D is TRBD1 or TRBD2 (7 bases each). CDR1 is SQVTM and CDR2 is ANQGSEA in the germline V gene. This CDR3 is built from 15 residues. V gave up 7 bases and J gave up 8 bases, with 25 bases separating them.

This clonotype appeared a few times. V and J are TRBV12-3 or TRBV12-4 and TRBJ2-5, with D possibly TRBD2 on 5 matching bases. Trimming pared 6 bases from V and 4 bases from J, leaving 18 bases between. The CDR3 sequence is 15 residues long. The CDR3 coding sequence is TGTGCCAGCAGCATGGACTGGGCCGGAGGAGAGACCCAGTACTTC. Its translation is CASSMDWAGGETQYF.

This clonotype showed up just a few times. This chain connects TRBV4-1 to TRBJ1-5; possibly TRBD1 for D (5 bases). The CDR3 runs 14 residues. Per the germline V gene, CDR1 is MGHRA and CDR2 is YSYEKL. Trimming took 2 bases from V and 5 from J, leaving 10 bases between them. The CDR3 DNA sequence: TGCGCCAGCAGCCAACCCGGGACTTATCAGCCCCAGCATTTT. Translating gives CASSQPGTYQPQHF.

The CDR3 here is CASCAGGRAKNIQYF. For the CDR3, the DNA is TGTGCCAGCTGCGCGGGAGGTAGAGCCAAAAACATTCAGTACTTC. This chain links TRBV12-3 or TRBV12-4 with TRBJ2-4; TRBD2 aligns across 8 bases. The J segment lost 0 bases and the V segment lost 8 bases, leaving 6 bases of the junction unmatched. The CDR3 sequence is 15 residues long.

In this sample, this clonotype turned up a few times. The chain is built from TRBV5-6 and TRBJ2-7; D is ambiguous. V was shortened by 4 bases and J by 2 bases, with 7 bases between the two germline ends. Germline CDR1 and CDR2: SGHDT and YYEEEE. CDR3 length: 12 amino acids. The CDR3 sequence is CASSADPYEQYF. As DNA, the CDR3 is TGTGCCAGCAGCGCGGACCCCTACGAGCAGTACTTC.

This clonotype showed up just a few times. The chain uses TRBV12-3 or TRBV12-4 and TRBJ2-7, with a weak D call TRBD2 (6 bases). Trimming pared 1 base from V and 0 bases from J, leaving 13 bases between. CDR3 length: 16 amino acids. The CDR3 loop reads CASSLGRDGPSYEQYF. In nucleotides, the CDR3 is TGTGCCAGCAGTTTAGGGCGGGACGGCCCCTCCTACGAGCAGTACTTC.

This clonotype turned up a few times. The V call is TRBV11-2, the J call TRBJ2-3, with 10 bases fitting TRBD2. Per the germline V gene, CDR1 is SGHAT and CDR2 is FQNNGV. The CDR3 consists of 16 residues. The V and J ends lost 1 base and 7 bases, in that order; junction bases with no gene match: 8. Here the CDR3 DNA reads TGTGCCAGCAGCTTAGTCTCGGCTAGCGGGGGCCATACGCAGTATTTT. It encodes CASSLVSASGGHTQYF.

The table lists this clonotype with a few counts. The CDR3 DNA follows: TGTGCCACCAGCAGTCCCCCGAGGTACAGGGCCCGATACAATGAGCAGTTCTTC. This codes for CATSSPPRYRARYNEQFF. This chain uses TRBV15 with TRBJ2-1; weak D call: TRBD1 (6 bases). The germline V gene encodes CDR1 LNHNV and CDR2 YYDKDF (reference sequence). Trimming removed 3 bases from V and 4 bases from J, with 22 bases in between. The CDR3 sequence is 18 residues long.